What follows are 3 T cell receptor beta chains derived from one specimen sequenced in a study of blood T cell repertoires in COVID-19. Repertoires were generated with immunoSEQ multiplex PCR, while TCRdb's copy carries only in-frame clones and drops some. This sample has about 85,000 clones, with roughly nine tenths found just once. Sequences were obtained from peripheral blood. Every receptor here comes from a man aged 45-65 years with acute or convalescent COVID-19.

The chain has TRBV18 and TRBJ1-3; 9 nucleotides agree with TRBD1. Germline CDR1 and CDR2: KGHSH and LQKENI. This CDR3 contains 16 residues. V shed 6 bases and J 4 bases; nucleotides not matched to a gene: 10. The CDR3 is CASSRDRAESGNTIYF. CDR3 coding DNA: TGTGCCAGCTCGCGGGACAGGGCCGAGTCAGGAAACACCATATATTTT.

The V gene is TRBV6-1, the J gene TRBJ1-5, with 8 bases aligning to TRBD1. Germline V gene sequence: CDR1 MNHNS, CDR2 SASEGT. The CDR3 spans 16 residues. Trimming took 2 bases from V and 0 from J; bases not matched to a gene: 3. The CDR3 spells CASSELTGGSNQPQHF. The CDR3 DNA is TGTGCCAGCAGTGAACTCACAGGGGGTAGCAATCAGCCCCAGCATTTT.

The chain is built from TRBV3-1 (or the pseudogene TRBV3-2) and TRBJ1-1, with TRBD1 as a possible D gene (6 bases). V lost 10 bases to trimming and J lost 4 bases, with 10 bases between them. Germline V CDR1 and CDR2: LGHDT, YNNKEL (reference sequence). The CDR3 contains 11 residues. The CDR3 loop is CATRGGTEAFF. DNA of the CDR3: TGTGCCACCCGAGGGGGCACTGAAGCTTTCTTT.